The next 13 T cell receptor beta chains were all read from a single sample in a study of T cells after posttransplantation cyclophosphamide. Clones were sequenced by immunoSEQ multiplex PCR, and TCRdb holds only the in-frame ones, with some missing. This sample carries some 40,000 clones, none of them present only once. The source material was PBMCs. The receptors were gathered from a man in his fifties in good health, CMV-negative, and a related stem cell transplant donor.

This clone has ten or more counts. DNA of the CDR3: TGCGCCAGCAGCCAAGATGGCTGGTATGGCTACACCTTC. It encodes CASSQDGWYGYTF. The chain joins TRBV4-1 to TRBJ1-2; D is undetermined. Per the germline V gene, CDR1 is MGHRA and CDR2 is YSYEKL. The CDR3 is 13 amino acids. V dropped 0 bases and J dropped 5 bases, with 7 bases sitting between them.

This clone has a count of ten or more. The chain joins TRBV6-4 to TRBJ1-1; maybe TRBD1 (5 bases). Trimming removed 5 bases from V and 4 bases from J, with 14 bases in between. Germline V gene lookup returns CDR1 MRHNA and CDR2 SNTAGT. The CDR3 sequence is 14 residues long. In DNA form, the CDR3 reads TGTGCCAGCAGTCAAAACGGGGGGAGCACTGAAGCTTTCTTT. Protein sequence: CASSQNGGSTEAFF.

In its sample, this clone was seen many times. The J gene is TRBJ1-1, the V gene TRBV2; D remains unclear. Germline assignment: CDR1 SNHLY and CDR2 FYNNEI. CDR3 length: 13 amino acids. Between the trimmed V and J ends, which lost 4 bases and 1 base, there was a span of 7 bases. The CDR3 here is CASSVGANTEAFF. Written as DNA, the CDR3 is TGTGCCAGCAGTGTCGGAGCGAACACTGAAGCTTTCTTT.

The sample holds a few counts of this clone. The chain combines TRBV5-1 with TRBJ1-6; tentatively, D is TRBD1 (5 bases). Germline values: CDR1 SGHRS, CDR2 YFSETQ. Trimming took off 0 bases at V and 9 bases at J, with 13 bases between the two ends. This CDR3 spans 15 amino acids. The chain's CDR3 is CASSLDGAVSSPLHF. CDR3 DNA sequence: TGCGCCAGCAGCTTGGATGGGGCTGTTTCTTCACCCCTCCACTTT. Full variable domain (rest looked up from reference TRBV5-1 and TRBJ1-6): KAGVTQTPRYLIKTRGQQVTLSCSPISGHRSVSWYQQTPGQGLQFLFEYFSETQRNKGNFPGRFSGRQFSNSRSEMNVSTLELGDSALYLCASSLDGAVSSPLHFGNGTRLTVT.

CDR3 sequence (DNA): TGTGCCAGCAGCTTAATTCGGGTGGGGACTAGCGGGGTCGCCGGGGAGCTGTTTTTT. Translation: CASSLIRVGTSGVAGELFF. This sequence joins TRBV7-3 and TRBJ2-2; 13 bases line up with TRBD2. The germline gives CDR1 SGHTA, CDR2 FQGTGA. J lost 6 bases, V lost 1 base, and 11 bases had no gene match. The CDR3 length is 19 residues.

This clone was seen many times. The chain joins TRBV19 to TRBJ1-1; no reliable D call. The germline V gene has CDR1 LNHDA and CDR2 SQIVND (reference sequence). V lost 7 bases, J lost 5 bases, and 17 bases lay in between. CDR3 size: 14 residues. The CDR3 sequence: CASNDRLVETEAFF. CDR3 DNA: TGTGCCAGTAACGATCGACTTGTGGAAACTGAAGCTTTCTTT.

Ten or more counts support this clone. V and J are TRBV5-1 and TRBJ2-7; weak D call: TRBD1 (5 bases). CDR1 and CDR2 from the germline V gene are SGHRS and YFSETQ. The length of the CDR3 is 17 residues. V lost 4 bases and J 2 bases, leaving 22 bases between the germline ends. The CDR3 is CASSHTTRTLLPYEQYF. CDR3 bases: TGCGCCAGCAGCCACACGACCAGGACACTCCTTCCCTACGAGCAGTACTTC.

In this sample, this clone turned up many times. The gene calls are TRBV15 and TRBJ1-1; no clear D. Trimming removed 1 base at V and 3 bases at J, with 18 bases between. This CDR3 contains 17 residues. CDR1 is LNHNV and CDR2 is YYDKDF in the germline V gene (reference sequence). CDR3 coding DNA: TGTGCCACCAGCAGAGGTTTTATGTTGGGGAGGGACACTGAAGCTTTCTTT. Amino acids: CATSRGFMLGRDTEAFF.

This clone appeared many times. This chain joins TRBV6-4 and TRBJ2-2; maybe TRBD2 (6 bases). The CDR3 length is 15 residues. V lost 5 bases and J lost 5, with 15 bases in between. CDR1 and CDR2 (germline): MRHNA, SNTAGT. The CDR3 DNA reads as TGTGCCAGCAGTCGGGGGTTGAGTATAACCGGGGAGCTGTTTTTT. Protein sequence: CASSRGLSITGELFF.

The table lists this clone with many counts. V usage is TRBV5-1 and J usage is TRBJ1-2, with 7 nucleotides matching TRBD1. V shed 4 bases, J shed 8 bases, and the junction held 8 bases outside the gene matches. The CDR3 totals 13 residues. Germline-derived CDR1 and CDR2 are SGHRS and YFSETQ. CDR3 nucleotides: TGCGCCAGCAGCATTCAACAGGGGAGCGGCTACACCTTC. It is translated as CASSIQQGSGYTF.

This clone was found many times. The chain combines TRBV27 with TRBJ2-7, with 8 positions matching TRBD1. J was trimmed by 6 bases and V by 5 bases; bases with no gene match: 9. The V gene's germline CDR1 is MNHEY and CDR2 SMNVEV (reference sequence). This CDR3 comprises 14 residues. CDR3 region: CASSLGDRQGEQYF. CDR3 DNA sequence: TGTGCCAGCAGTCTAGGGGACAGGCAGGGCGAGCAGTACTTC.

This clone has ten or more counts. CDR3 protein: CASSLEPDSGGYTF. CDR3 sequence (DNA): TGTGCCAGCAGCTTGGAACCGGACTCCGGGGGCTACACCTTC. The chain joins TRBV5-4 to TRBJ1-2; the D is unclear. Trimming shortened V by 0 bases and J by 8 bases, and 14 bases separated the two germline ends. The germline V gene encodes CDR1 SGHNT and CDR2 YYREEE (reference sequence). This CDR3 region has 14 residues.

This clone was detected ten times or more. This rearrangement joins TRBV11-3 to TRBJ2-1, with 7 bases identical to TRBD1. The junction had 11 bases not matched to a gene; V was cut back by 0 bases and J by 9 bases. CDR1 is SGHNT and CDR2 is YENEEA in the germline V gene. This CDR3 comprises 16 residues. CDR3 sequence: CASSLDEVTGLSEQFF. CDR3 sequence (DNA): TGTGCCAGCAGCTTAGATGAAGTGACAGGGCTGTCTGAGCAGTTCTTC.